The rows below give T cell receptor beta chains drawn from one sample of a study of control samples from healthy donors and cancer patients. Generated by immunoSEQ multiplex PCR, the TCRdb table keeps only in-frame clones and is missing some. This sample has about 90,000 clones, with approximately 93% found just once. The sequenced sample consisted of blood. The source of these receptors is a woman in her 30s in good health. CDR3s include the opening cysteine and the closing phenylalanine or tryptophan. Each record gives: clone size, J gene, D gene, V gene, CDR3 DNA, CDR3 protein. D genes are given only for firm matches. The size of a clone is reported for some rows only, either as once, few or many, or as a class for expanded clones.

- | TRBJ1-4 | - | TRBV7-9 | TGTGCCAGCAGCTCAGCGTGGGGGCTCGACGAAAAACTGTTTTTT | CASSSAWGLDEKLFF
- | TRBJ1-2 | TRBD1 | TRBV3-1/TRBV3-2 | TGTGCCAGCAGCCAAGGCCTGACAGGGATCTATGGCTACACCTTC | CASSQGLTGIYGYTF
- | TRBJ2-2 | TRBD1 | TRBV10-3 | TGTGCCATCAGTCACAAGGGGGCGCCCACCGGGGAGCTGTTTTTT | CAISHKGAPTGELFF
once | TRBJ1-4 | - | TRBV7-9 | TGTGCCAGCAGCTTACGGGGTGTTGAAAAACTGTTTTTT | CASSLRGVEKLFF
- | TRBJ2-1 | TRBD2 | TRBV7-9 | TGTGCCAGCAGCCCCGGGACTAGACCTAATGAGCAGTTCTTC | CASSPGTRPNEQFF
- | TRBJ1-2 | - | TRBV19 | TGTGCCAGTAGTCCTTTTGGTGGAGGGACCTATGGCTACACCTTC | CASSPFGGGTYGYTF
- | TRBJ1-1 | - | TRBV19 | TGTGCCAGTAGTATAGGGAGACAGAAGAACACTGAAGCTTTCTTT | CASSIGRQKNTEAFF
- | TRBJ2-5 | TRBD2 | TRBV6-5 | TGTGCCAGCAGCGGACTAGCGGGAGGCTCGGAGACCCAGTACTTC | CASSGLAGGSETQYF
- | TRBJ1-4 | - | TRBV2 | TGTGCCAGCAGTGGTCAGTTCTGGGAAAAACTGTTTTTT | CASSGQFWEKLFF
- | TRBJ2-7 | - | TRBV7-9 | TGTGCCAGCAGCTTAGATGGGGTGGGGGGCCTTCCCTACGAGCAGTACTTC | CASSLDGVGGLPYEQYF
- | TRBJ1-3 | - | TRBV9 | TGTGCCAGCAGCGCACGAGCTGGGGCGGAAGGAAACACCATATATTTT | CASSARAGAEGNTIYF
- | TRBJ2-5 | - | TRBV5-6 | TGTGCCAGCAGCTTGTTATCGGAGACCCAGTACTTC | CASSLLSETQYF
- | TRBJ1-2 | - | TRBV5-6 | TGTGCCAGCAGCTTTCTCGGGCAGACGGATGGCTACACCTTC | CASSFLGQTDGYTF
- | TRBJ2-4 | - | TRBV2 | TGTGCCAGCGGCTTGGGGATTGCCAAAAACATTCAGTACTTC | CASGLGIAKNIQYF
- | TRBJ2-1 | - | TRBV18 | TGTGCCAGCTCACCGCCGGGCAGGGTAAGGGACAATGAGCAGTTCTTC | CASSPPGRVRDNEQFF
- | TRBJ2-2 | TRBD2 | TRBV5-6 | TGTGCCAGCAGCTTAGTAGGGACTAGCGCGACCGGGGAGCTGTTTTTT | CASSLVGTSATGELFF
- | TRBJ2-6 | TRBD1 | TRBV18 | TGTGCCAGCTCACCGACAGGGTCTGGGGCCAACGTCCTGACTTTC | CASSPTGSGANVLTF
- | TRBJ1-4 | - | TRBV7-8 | TGTGCCAGCAGCTCACCAGGGACCGACGGGGAAAAACTGTTTTTT | CASSSPGTDGEKLFF
- | TRBJ2-2 | - | TRBV4-1 | TGCGCCAGCAGCCAAGTGTCCTTCCCAAACGCCGGGGAGCTGTTTTTT | CASSQVSFPNAGELFF
- | TRBJ2-6 | TRBD2 | TRBV10-3 | TGTGCCATCAGTCCAACTCCACTAGCGGGAGGACTCTCTGGGGCCAACGTCCTGACTTTC | CAISPTPLAGGLSGANVLTF
- | TRBJ1-2 | - | TRBV19 | TGTGCCAGTAGTAAGGGGTCCCGACTACGCTATGGCTACACCTTC | CASSKGSRLRYGYTF
- | TRBJ2-2 | TRBD2 | TRBV5-5 | TGTGCCAGCGGGGGGGTGAACACCGGGGAGCTGTTTTTT | CASGGVNTGELFF
- | TRBJ1-1 | - | TRBV12-3/TRBV12-4 | TGTGCCAGCAGTTTAGAGTGGAACACTGAAGCTTTCTTT | CASSLEWNTEAFF
- | TRBJ2-5 | - | TRBV14 | TGTGCCAGCAGCGTGCGAACCCTAGAGACCCAGTACTTC | CASSVRTLETQYF
- | TRBJ2-7 | TRBD1 | TRBV5-1 | TGCGCCAGCAGCTGGGACAGGGGGCAAATCAACGAGCAGTACTTC | CASSWDRGQINEQYF
- | TRBJ2-3 | TRBD2 | TRBV19 | TGTGCCAGCCGACTAGCGGGGTCCACAGATACGCAGTATTTT | CASRLAGSTDTQYF
- | TRBJ1-6 | - | TRBV28 | TGTGCCAGCAGTTTTCGGGGATCCTATAATTCACCCCTCCACTTT | CASSFRGSYNSPLHF